Listed below are T cell receptor beta chains from one sample, sequenced in a study of PD-1 blockade in classical Hodgkin lymphoma. The data were produced by immunoSEQ multiplex PCR, yet TCRdb's version contains in-frame clones alone and is incomplete. The data contain tens of thousands of clones, approximately 94% of them seen just once; the ten biggest clones take up 8%. The material was peripheral blood mononuclear cells (PBMCs), obtained before the fourth cycle of nivolumab. The source of these receptors is a human donor with classical Hodgkin lymphoma. Both conserved end residues are part of each CDR3. D genes are given only for firm matches. Clone size is stated in some rows and not others, as once, few, many or a class when expanded.

D gene | J gene | clone size | V gene | CDR3 DNA | CDR3 protein
- | TRBJ1-5 | few | TRBV7-8 | TGTGCCAGCAGCTCACGGGGGAATAGCAATCAGCCCCAGCATTTT | CASSSRGNSNQPQHF
- | TRBJ2-5 | - | TRBV5-1 | TGCGCCAGCAGCTTGGAATATCGGGTGGAGACCCAGTACTTC | CASSLEYRVETQYF
- | TRBJ2-3 | few | TRBV6-1 | TGTGCCAGCACCCGGGAGTGGGGAACAGATACGCAGTATTTT | CASTREWGTDTQYF
- | TRBJ2-3 | - | TRBV5-5 | TGTGCCAGCAGCAAAGACCGGGACATTTGGCAGTATTTT | CASSKDRDIWQYF
TRBD1 | TRBJ2-2 | - | TRBV7-6 | TGTGCCAGCAGCTTTTACTCAACAGGGGGTTCCGGGGAGCTGTTTTTT | CASSFYSTGGSGELFF
- | TRBJ2-1 | - | TRBV5-4 | TGTGCCAGCAGCGCTCCCTCAGACAGGAGAGACAATGAGCAGTTCTTC | CASSAPSDRRDNEQFF
TRBD1 | TRBJ2-1 | - | TRBV5-5 | TGTGCCAGCAGCATGGACAGGGACAATGAGCAGTTCTTC | CASSMDRDNEQFF
- | TRBJ2-3 | - | TRBV7-3 | TGTGCCAGCAGCCCCCACTTAACAGATACGCAGTATTTT | CASSPHLTDTQYF
- | TRBJ1-1 | few | TRBV6-1 | TGTGCCATCAAGAAGGCAGGGGTGTCAGAAGCTTTCTTT | CAIKKAGVSEAFF
TRBD1 | TRBJ1-5 | once | TRBV28 | TGTGCCAGCAGAGCCCGGGACAGCCCCAATCAGCCCCAGCATTTT | CASRARDSPNQPQHF
- | TRBJ2-1 | - | TRBV18 | TGTGCCAGCTCATCGGGTACTAGATCGCTTGAGCAGTTCTTC | CASSSGTRSLEQFF
- | TRBJ2-5 | - | TRBV15 | TGTGCCACCAGCAGAGAAGGCCCGCAAGAGACCCAGTACTTC | CATSREGPQETQYF
- | TRBJ2-2 | - | TRBV15 | TGTGCCACCAGCAGATCGGGACTGAACACCGGGGAGCTGTTTTTT | CATSRSGLNTGELFF
- | TRBJ1-2 | once | TRBV4-1 | TGCGCCAGCAGCCGGGACGGCCGATATGGCTACACCTTC | CASSRDGRYGYTF
TRBD2 | TRBJ2-3 | once | TRBV10-3 | TGTGCCATCAGTCTAGCGGGAGGGCCGGCCACAGATACGCAGTATTTT | CAISLAGGPATDTQYF
- | TRBJ2-7 | - | TRBV18 | TGTGCCAGCTCACGGGGACCCAGCTCCTACGAGCAGTACTTC | CASSRGPSSYEQYF
- | TRBJ2-3 | - | TRBV5-4 | TGTGCCAGCAGCTTGGAATTCGTGGCCTCCACAGATACGCAGTATTTT | CASSLEFVASTDTQYF
TRBD1 | TRBJ1-5 | once | TRBV18 | TGTGCCAGCTCGGCGAACAGGGGAAATCAGCCCCAGCATTTT | CASSANRGNQPQHF
TRBD1 | TRBJ2-3 | - | TRBV6-1 | TGTGCCAGCAGTGAATTTGGGACAGGCTACACAGATACGCAGTATTTT | CASSEFGTGYTDTQYF
TRBD1 | TRBJ1-4 | - | TRBV28 | TGTGCCAGCAGTACCAAACAGGGGGCGAGTGAAAAACTGTTTTTT | CASSTKQGASEKLFF
TRBD1 | TRBJ1-4 | - | TRBV5-4 | TGTGCCAGCAGCTTCCGGGACAGGGGTATTGAAAAACTGTTTTTT | CASSFRDRGIEKLFF
TRBD1 | TRBJ1-5 | - | TRBV2 | TGTGCCAGCAGTGATATAGGGGGCTTGCCCCAGCATTTT | CASSDIGGLPQHF